These T cell receptor beta chains were read from a single sample in a study of blood T cells in healthy people across ages. TCRdb re-derived calls from the 5' RACE reads in MiXCR, one entry per CDR3 protein. The sample lists some 1,500,000 distinct CDR3 sequences, roughly two fifths seen once, with approximately 4% in the top ten. The source material was blood. The source of these receptors is a woman between 18 and 29 years old in good health. CDR3s include the opening cysteine and the closing phenylalanine or tryptophan. A D gene is named only where the DNA matches it firmly. Clone size, where shown, is once, few, many, or a class for clones that have expanded.

abundance: many; d_gene: .; j_gene: TRBJ2-7; v_gene: TRBV27; CDR3aa: CASSLGPDYEQYF; CDR3nt: TGTGCCAGCAGTTTGGGGCCTGACTACGAGCAGTACTTC
abundance: .; d_gene: .; j_gene: TRBJ2-5; v_gene: TRBV15; CDR3aa: CATSRLTFWGGETQYF; CDR3nt: TGTGCCACCAGCAGATTGACCTTTTGGGGTGGAGAGACCCAGTACTTC
abundance: .; d_gene: TRBD1; j_gene: TRBJ1-2; v_gene: TRBV4-3; CDR3aa: CASSRRIRDRGLGGYTF; CDR3nt: TGCGCCAGCAGCCGCAGAATCCGGGACAGGGGGCTAGGTGGCTACACCTTC
abundance: once; d_gene: .; j_gene: TRBJ2-5; v_gene: TRBV7-2; CDR3aa: CASSWGTGKQETQYF; CDR3nt: TGTGCCAGCAGCTGGGGCACGGGTAAACAAGAGACCCAGTACTTC
abundance: few; d_gene: .; j_gene: TRBJ2-2; v_gene: TRBV7-8; CDR3aa: CASSTTAGELFF; CDR3nt: TGTGCCAGCAGCACTACTGCTGGGGAGCTGTTTTTT
abundance: .; d_gene: TRBD1; j_gene: TRBJ1-5; v_gene: TRBV15; CDR3aa: CATSRSKGQAQHF; CDR3nt: TGTGCCACCAGCAGATCTAAGGGACAGGCCCAGCATTTT
abundance: .; d_gene: .; j_gene: TRBJ2-5; v_gene: TRBV6-5; CDR3aa: CASSTRIEGTQYF; CDR3nt: TGTGCCAGCAGTACCCGAATCGAGGGGACCCAGTACTTC
abundance: few; d_gene: .; j_gene: TRBJ1-1; v_gene: TRBV6-5; CDR3aa: CASSPWPLATEAFF; CDR3nt: TGTGCCAGCAGTCCGTGGCCCTTGGCCACTGAAGCTTTCTTT
abundance: few; d_gene: .; j_gene: TRBJ2-1; v_gene: TRBV20-1; CDR3aa: CSAPRTRRDEQFF; CDR3nt: TGCAGTGCTCCTCGGACCCGAAGGGATGAGCAGTTCTTC
abundance: few; d_gene: TRBD1; j_gene: TRBJ2-1; v_gene: TRBV10-3; CDR3aa: CAISEELGTGYEQFF; CDR3nt: TGTGCCATCAGTGAGGAGCTCGGGACAGGGTATGAGCAGTTCTTC
abundance: .; d_gene: TRBD2; j_gene: TRBJ2-5; v_gene: TRBV5-1; CDR3aa: CASSDSRGLAGVKGNEQYF; CDR3nt: TGCGCCAGCAGCGATAGCCGTGGACTAGCGGGAGTAAAAGGGAATGAGCAGTACTTC
abundance: .; d_gene: .; j_gene: TRBJ1-2; v_gene: TRBV6-6; CDR3aa: CASLAYRANNYGYTF; CDR3nt: TGTGCCAGCCTGGCTTACAGGGCAAACAACTATGGCTACACCTTC
abundance: few; d_gene: TRBD1; j_gene: TRBJ1-2; v_gene: TRBV12-3/TRBV12-4; CDR3aa: CASSRDSFNGYTF; CDR3nt: TGTGCCAGCAGCCGGGACAGCTTTAATGGCTACACCTTC
abundance: .; d_gene: TRBD1; j_gene: TRBJ2-2; v_gene: TRBV9; CDR3aa: CASSVARGQGFAGELFF; CDR3nt: TGTGCCAGCAGCGTTGCTCGTGGACAGGGTTTTGCCGGGGAGCTGTTTTTT
abundance: .; d_gene: .; j_gene: TRBJ2-1; v_gene: TRBV21-1; CDR3aa: CASSPVFHAQFF; CDR3nt: TGTGCCAGCAGCCCTGTATTCCATGCGCAGTTCTTC
abundance: .; d_gene: TRBD1; j_gene: TRBJ2-1; v_gene: TRBV11-2; CDR3aa: CASSLGRDRAFLKQFF; CDR3nt: TGTGCCAGCAGCTTAGGCCGGGACAGGGCTTTTTTGAAGCAGTTCTTC
abundance: .; d_gene: .; j_gene: TRBJ1-5; v_gene: TRBV7-2; CDR3aa: CASSLSEALPQHF; CDR3nt: TGTGCCAGCAGCTTATCCGAGGCCTTGCCCCAGCATTTT
abundance: .; d_gene: .; j_gene: TRBJ2-5; v_gene: TRBV28; CDR3aa: CASSFSRGETQYF; CDR3nt: TGTGCCAGCAGTTTTAGCAGGGGAGAGACCCAGTACTTC
abundance: few; d_gene: .; j_gene: TRBJ1-2; v_gene: TRBV6-2/TRBV6-3; CDR3aa: CASSFRTGPRGYTF; CDR3nt: TGTGCCAGCAGTTTCCGGACGGGGCCTAGAGGCTACACCTTC
abundance: .; d_gene: TRBD1; j_gene: TRBJ1-5; v_gene: TRBV6-5; CDR3aa: CASSSDGQGSNQPQHF; CDR3nt: TGTGCCAGCAGTTCCGACGGACAGGGGAGCAATCAGCCCCAGCATTTT
abundance: few; d_gene: .; j_gene: TRBJ2-1; v_gene: TRBV21-1; CDR3aa: CAIHPTSGGNNEQFF; CDR3nt: TGTGCCATCCACCCGACTAGCGGGGGGAATAATGAGCAGTTCTTC
abundance: many; d_gene: TRBD1; j_gene: TRBJ2-7; v_gene: TRBV28; CDR3aa: CASSTPGQEIYEQYF; CDR3nt: TGTGCCAGCAGTACCCCGGGACAGGAAATCTACGAGCAGTACTTC
abundance: few; d_gene: TRBD2; j_gene: TRBJ2-1; v_gene: TRBV6-2/TRBV6-3; CDR3aa: CASRTSGGFYNEQFF; CDR3nt: TGTGCCAGCAGGACTAGCGGGGGGTTCTACAATGAGCAGTTCTTC
abundance: few; d_gene: .; j_gene: TRBJ2-7; v_gene: TRBV6-5; CDR3aa: CASSYSITSGYEQYF; CDR3nt: TGTGCCAGCAGTTACTCGATCACCAGTGGCTACGAGCAGTACTTC
abundance: .; d_gene: TRBD2; j_gene: TRBJ2-3; v_gene: TRBV5-6; CDR3aa: CASSPSGGLSTDTQYF; CDR3nt: TGTGCCAGCAGCCCTAGCGGGGGCCTCAGCACAGATACGCAGTATTTT
abundance: many; d_gene: TRBD2; j_gene: TRBJ2-3; v_gene: TRBV10-3; CDR3aa: CAISVAGGDTQYF; CDR3nt: TGTGCCATCAGTGTAGCGGGCGGAGATACGCAGTATTTT
abundance: .; d_gene: .; j_gene: TRBJ2-7; v_gene: TRBV7-9; CDR3aa: CASSSGFSYNEQYF; CDR3nt: TGTGCCAGCAGCAGCGGGTTCTCCTACAATGAGCAGTACTTC
abundance: few; d_gene: TRBD1; j_gene: TRBJ2-2; v_gene: TRBV4-3; CDR3aa: CASSQVKGDRVPGELFF; CDR3nt: TGCGCCAGCAGCCAAGTGAAGGGGGACAGGGTACCCGGGGAGCTGTTTTTT
abundance: few; d_gene: .; j_gene: TRBJ1-4; v_gene: TRBV27; CDR3aa: CASSSLAGRNEKLFF; CDR3nt: TGTGCCAGCAGTTCATTGGCAGGGAGGAATGAAAAACTGTTTTTT
abundance: .; d_gene: .; j_gene: TRBJ1-2; v_gene: TRBV7-9; CDR3aa: CASSEDRGRVNGYTF; CDR3nt: TGTGCCAGCAGCGAGGACCGGGGCAGGGTGAATGGCTACACCTTC
abundance: few; d_gene: .; j_gene: TRBJ2-5; v_gene: TRBV6-2/TRBV6-3; CDR3aa: CASSYSKDAQGETQYF; CDR3nt: TGTGCCAGCAGTTACAGCAAGGACGCCCAGGGAGAGACCCAGTACTTC
abundance: .; d_gene: .; j_gene: TRBJ1-5; v_gene: TRBV27; CDR3aa: CASSLRPNSNQPQHF; CDR3nt: TGTGCCAGCAGTTTAAGGCCCAATAGCAATCAGCCCCAGCATTTT
abundance: .; d_gene: .; j_gene: TRBJ1-2; v_gene: TRBV15; CDR3aa: CATSEDSYGYTF; CDR3nt: TGTGCCACCAGCGAAGACAGCTATGGCTACACCTTC
abundance: few; d_gene: .; j_gene: TRBJ2-1; v_gene: TRBV30; CDR3aa: CAWEAGAYNEQFF; CDR3nt: TGTGCCTGGGAAGCAGGGGCCTACAATGAGCAGTTCTTC
abundance: .; d_gene: TRBD1; j_gene: TRBJ2-1; v_gene: TRBV6-5; CDR3aa: CASSYLTGSEQFF; CDR3nt: TGTGCCAGCAGTTATCTGACAGGGAGTGAGCAGTTCTTC
abundance: .; d_gene: TRBD2; j_gene: TRBJ2-5; v_gene: TRBV6-2/TRBV6-3; CDR3aa: CASSYFPSGSGETQYF; CDR3nt: TGTGCCAGCAGTTACTTTCCTAGCGGGAGTGGTGAGACCCAGTACTTC
abundance: .; d_gene: .; j_gene: TRBJ2-1; v_gene: TRBV7-2; CDR3aa: CASSFRQTLNNEQFF; CDR3nt: TGTGCCAGCAGCTTCAGACAGACTCTAAACAATGAGCAGTTCTTC
abundance: many; d_gene: .; j_gene: TRBJ2-7; v_gene: TRBV20-1; CDR3aa: CSAPGTYEQYF; CDR3nt: TGCAGTGCCCCAGGAACCTACGAGCAGTACTTC
abundance: .; d_gene: .; j_gene: TRBJ2-5; v_gene: TRBV7-9; CDR3aa: CASSFKRETQYF; CDR3nt: TGTGCCAGCAGCTTTAAAAGGGAGACCCAGTACTTC
abundance: few; d_gene: .; j_gene: TRBJ1-2; v_gene: TRBV20-1; CDR3aa: CSATPGPQGYTF; CDR3nt: TGCAGTGCCACACCGGGACCACAGGGCTACACCTTC
abundance: few; d_gene: TRBD1; j_gene: TRBJ2-5; v_gene: TRBV7-9; CDR3aa: CASSRNSGTAETQYF; CDR3nt: TGTGCCAGCAGTCGAAATTCCGGGACAGCAGAGACCCAGTACTTC
abundance: .; d_gene: .; j_gene: TRBJ2-7; v_gene: TRBV12-3/TRBV12-4; CDR3aa: CANSFPDSYEQYF; CDR3nt: TGTGCCAACAGTTTCCCGGACAGCTACGAGCAGTACTTC
abundance: .; d_gene: .; j_gene: TRBJ1-4; v_gene: TRBV28; CDR3aa: CASSHELGEKLFF; CDR3nt: TGTGCCAGCAGCCACGAACTGGGGGAAAAACTGTTTTTT
abundance: once; d_gene: .; j_gene: TRBJ2-1; v_gene: TRBV4-1; CDR3aa: CASSQVRRDNEQFF; CDR3nt: TGCGCCAGCAGCCAAGTTCGCAGGGACAATGAGCAGTTCTTC
abundance: .; d_gene: .; j_gene: TRBJ2-5; v_gene: TRBV7-9; CDR3aa: CASSSLNNEQYF; CDR3nt: TGTGCCAGCAGCTCTTTAAACAATGAGCAGTACTTC
abundance: .; d_gene: .; j_gene: TRBJ2-1; v_gene: TRBV25-1; CDR3aa: CASSEGGGGTSLNSYNEQFF; CDR3nt: TGTGCCAGCAGTGAAGGAGGAGGGGGTACTAGCTTAAACTCCTACAATGAGCAGTTCTTC
abundance: few; d_gene: TRBD1; j_gene: TRBJ1-1; v_gene: TRBV14; CDR3aa: CASSPIGQGRLGAFF; CDR3nt: TGTGCCAGCAGCCCGATCGGACAGGGGAGACTCGGAGCTTTCTTT
abundance: .; d_gene: .; j_gene: TRBJ2-5; v_gene: TRBV15; CDR3aa: CATSRDHGEQYF; CDR3nt: TGTGCCACCAGCCGGGACCACGGTGAGCAGTACTTC
abundance: .; d_gene: .; j_gene: TRBJ2-5; v_gene: TRBV27; CDR3aa: CASSTLGAHQETQYF; CDR3nt: TGTGCCAGCAGTACCCTCGGGGCGCATCAAGAGACCCAGTACTTC
abundance: many; d_gene: .; j_gene: TRBJ2-7; v_gene: TRBV7-2; CDR3aa: CASSLQADSYEQYF; CDR3nt: TGTGCCAGCAGCCTACAGGCCGATTCCTACGAGCAGTACTTC
abundance: .; d_gene: .; j_gene: TRBJ2-5; v_gene: TRBV9; CDR3aa: CASSALPVKAKETQYF; CDR3nt: TGTGCCAGCAGCGCTCTCCCCGTCAAAGCAAAGGAGACCCAGTACTTC
abundance: .; d_gene: TRBD1; j_gene: TRBJ1-5; v_gene: TRBV20-1; CDR3aa: CSTRKGTGVYQPQHF; CDR3nt: TGCAGTACTAGGAAGGGGACAGGGGTCTATCAGCCCCAGCATTTT
abundance: few; d_gene: .; j_gene: TRBJ2-1; v_gene: TRBV5-1; CDR3aa: CASSLGTDMENEQFF; CDR3nt: TGCGCCAGCAGCTTGGGGACAGACATGGAGAATGAGCAGTTCTTC
abundance: few; d_gene: .; j_gene: TRBJ1-2; v_gene: TRBV12-3/TRBV12-4; CDR3aa: CASSVQGRVGYTF; CDR3nt: TGTGCCAGCAGTGTTCAGGGGAGGGTTGGCTACACCTTC